One sample yielded the 26 T cell receptor beta chains listed below, sequenced in a study of early T cells in non-severe SARS-CoV-2 infection. MiXCR, applied by TCRdb to the 5' RACE reads, yields one record per CDR3 protein. Among tens of thousands of distinct CDR3 sequences listed, about 6.4% were seen once. The source was whole blood, collected at baseline. The receptors here all came from an adult who was a healthcare worker with PCR-confirmed SARS-CoV-2 infection or an uninfected control (not recorded which).

J is TRBJ2-5 and V is TRBV7-2; D gene ambiguous. Germline V gene lookup returns CDR1 SGHTA and CDR2 FQGNSA. The CDR3 extends over 15 amino acids. The V gene lost 0 bases and the J gene lost 0 bases, with 8 bases spanning the gap. CDR3 coding DNA: TGTGCCAGCAGCTTAGCTACCTGGTACCAAGAGACCCAGTACTTC. Its protein is CASSLATWYQETQYF.

Ten or more counts support this clonotype. V and J are TRBV7-2 and TRBJ2-6, with a tentative D call TRBD1 (6 bases). V lost 7 bases and J 0 bases, leaving 19 bases between the germline ends. Germline values: CDR1 SGHTA, CDR2 FQGNSA. This CDR3 contains 18 residues. CDR3 coding DNA: TGTGCCAGCACCTGGACAGCCCGTGTCTACTCTGGGGCCAACGTCCTGACTTTC. Protein product: CASTWTARVYSGANVLTF.

The chain couples TRBV5-1 to TRBJ2-5; D remains unclear. Germline V gene sequence: CDR1 SGHRS, CDR2 YFSETQ. Trimming removed 1 base from V and 1 base from J, with 5 bases in between. The CDR3 is 13 residues long. CDR3 nucleotides: TGCGCCAGCAGCTTGATAAGCCAAGAGACCCAGTACTTC. Translated, it gives CASSLISQETQYF.

J is TRBJ2-7 and V is TRBV3-1, with TRBD2 matching 9 bases. Germline V CDR1 and CDR2: LGHDT, YNNKEL (reference sequence). V was clipped by 1 base and J by 2 bases; unmatched bases: 3. The CDR3 loop spans 15 amino acids. The chain's CDR3 is CASSQAASGAYEQYF. The CDR3 DNA sequence: TGTGCCAGCAGCCAAGCGGCTAGCGGGGCCTACGAGCAGTACTTC.

To note about this clonotype: Possible read error: a much larger clone is one base away. The V call is TRBV7-2, the J call TRBJ2-7, with 10 bases lining up with TRBD2. V lost 5 bases to trimming and J lost 3 bases; unmatched junction nucleotides: 7. This CDR3 contains 15 residues. Germline CDR1 SGHTA, CDR2 FQGNSA. The CDR3 bases are TGTACCAGCAGCCTACGGACTAGCGGAGTCTACGAGCAGTACTTC. Amino acids: CTSSLRTSGVYEQYF.

This clonotype came up many times. This chain links TRBV5-1 with TRBJ2-3; no firm D call. The CDR3 runs 11 residues. Trimming removed 7 bases from V and 4 bases from J, with 7 bases in between. From germline, CDR1 is SGHRS and CDR2 YFSETQ. This CDR3 is CASALADTQYF. The CDR3 DNA sequence: TGCGCCAGCGCATTAGCAGATACGCAGTATTTT. The whole variable domain, remainder taken from reference TRBV5-1 and TRBJ2-3, is KAGVTQTPRYLIKTRGQQVTLSCSPISGHRSVSWYQQTPGQGLQFLFEYFSETQRNKGNFPGRFSGRQFSNSRSEMNVSTLELGDSALYLCASALADTQYFGPGTRLTVL.

In its sample, this clonotype was seen many times. J is TRBJ2-3 and V is TRBV7-9; no definite D call. This CDR3 is 12 amino acids long. Germline-derived CDR1 and CDR2 are SEHNR and FQNEAQ (reference sequence). Trimming removed 5 bases from V and 0 bases from J, with 3 bases in between. In DNA form, the CDR3 reads TGTGCCAGCAGCCAAAGCACAGATACGCAGTATTTT. Residues: CASSQSTDTQYF.

CDR3: CASSHQAGGSTGELFF. The CDR3 coding sequence is TGTGCCAGCAGCCACCAAGCGGGGGGGTCAACCGGGGAGCTGTTTTTT. V is TRBV4-2 and J is TRBJ2-2, with 10 bases that match TRBD2. The CDR3 is 16 residues long. The germline gives CDR1 LGHNA, CDR2 YNFKEQ. V was pared by 3 bases and J by 5 bases, with 6 bases of the junction left unmatched.

This clonotype showed up many times. V is TRBV20-1 and J is TRBJ2-7; D ambiguous. V was trimmed by 4 bases and J by 1 base, leaving 5 bases between them. The CDR3 is 11 amino acids. Germline assignment: CDR1 DFQATT and CDR2 SNEGSKA (reference sequence). The CDR3 sequence is CSATASYEQYF. Written as DNA, the CDR3 is TGCAGTGCTACCGCATCCTACGAGCAGTACTTC.

This clonotype was observed a few times. The rearrangement links TRBV5-4 to TRBJ2-1; the match to TRBD2 covers 11 bases. The germline V gene encodes CDR1 SGHNT and CDR2 YYREEE (reference sequence). This CDR3 comprises 19 residues. V was pared by 0 bases and J by 1 base, with 9 bases of the junction left unmatched. CDR3 region: CASSLVASGGRGSYNEQFF. The CDR3 nucleotides read TGTGCCAGCAGCTTGGTGGCTAGCGGGGGGAGAGGGTCCTACAATGAGCAGTTCTTC.

Ten or more counts support this clonotype. The rearrangement joins TRBV4-3 to TRBJ1-3; D gene unclear. Trimming pared 4 bases from V and 4 bases from J, leaving 14 bases between. Germline values: CDR1 LGHNA, CDR2 YSLEER. This CDR3 is 15 amino acids long. The DNA for the CDR3 is TGCGCCAGCAGCCCCCGGTCAGGATCGGGAAACACCATATATTTT. It is translated as CASSPRSGSGNTIYF.

This clonotype was found many times. CDR3 protein: CSVGQVSNEQFF. For the CDR3, the DNA is TGCAGCGTCGGACAGGTTAGCAATGAGCAGTTCTTC. The chain has TRBV29-1 and TRBJ2-1; 7 bases fit TRBD1. The germline CDR1 and CDR2 sequences are SQVTM and ANQGSEA. V shed 6 bases, J shed 6 bases, and the junction held 5 bases outside the gene matches. The CDR3 has 12 amino acids.

This clonotype showed up many times. This chain uses TRBV11-2 with TRBJ1-4; 7 bases line up with TRBD1. The CDR3 spans 15 residues. V lost 8 bases, J lost 7 bases, and 13 bases stayed unmatched. Germline V gene sequence: CDR1 SGHAT, CDR2 FQNNGV. The CDR3 coding sequence is TGTGCCAGCTCGAGAGGACAGGTTGATTTTGAAAAACTGTTTTTT. Its translation is CASSRGQVDFEKLFF.

This clonotype has a count of ten or more. V is TRBV6-6 and J is TRBJ2-5; D unclear. Germline V gives CDR1 MNHNY, CDR2 SVGAGI (reference sequence). V dropped 0 bases and J dropped 2 bases, with 7 bases sitting between them. CDR3 length equals 14 residues. CDR3 amino acids: CASSYSRQQETQYF. In DNA, the CDR3 is TGTGCCAGCAGTTACTCTCGACAACAAGAGACCCAGTACTTC.

J is TRBJ2-7 and V is TRBV4-3, with 7 bases lining up with TRBD1. The germline V gene encodes CDR1 LGHNA and CDR2 YSLEER. V gave up 3 bases and J gave up 0 bases; unmatched junction bases: 5. The CDR3 spans 15 residues. DNA for the CDR3: TGCGCCAGCAGCCACCTACAGGGGCGCTCCTACGAGCAGTACTTC. Translated: CASSHLQGRSYEQYF.

V gene TRBV2 combines with J gene TRBJ1-5; D remains ambiguous. V dropped 6 bases and J dropped 2 bases, with 8 bases sitting between them. The CDR3 contains 13 residues. Germline CDR1 and CDR2: SNHLY and FYNNEI. DNA of the CDR3: TGTGCCAGCAGCGGACGGGGCAATCAGCCCCAGCATTTT. Amino acids: CASSGRGNQPQHF.

This clonotype has ten or more counts. The rearrangement links TRBV5-5 to TRBJ2-7; D remains unclear. This CDR3 has 13 residues. From germline, CDR1 is SGHKS and CDR2 YYEKEE (reference sequence). Trimming took off 1 base at V and 3 bases at J, with 8 bases between the two ends. The CDR3 here is CASSLQPNYEQYF. In DNA form, the CDR3 reads TGTGCCAGCAGCTTGCAACCCAACTACGAGCAGTACTTC.

Many counts were recorded for this clonotype. This chain joins TRBV29-1 and TRBJ1-1; D possibly corresponds to TRBD1 (6 bases). V was cut by 7 bases and J by 0 bases, with 12 bases left in between. The CDR3 sequence is 13 residues long. CDR1 SQVTM and CDR2 ANQGSEA come from the germline V gene. CDR3 residues: CSANRAMNTEAFF. DNA of the CDR3: TGCAGCGCAAACAGGGCCATGAACACTGAAGCTTTCTTT.

The chain uses TRBV11-2 and TRBJ2-2, with D tentatively TRBD2 (7 bases). This CDR3 is 16 amino acids long. V shed 5 bases and J shed 6 bases, with 19 bases lying between them. CDR1 SGHAT and CDR2 FQNNGV come from the germline V gene. In DNA, the CDR3 is TGTGCCAGCAGCCCTTTAGGGGGGGTCTTGGCCGGGGAGCTGTTTTTT. This gives the protein CASSPLGGVLAGELFF.

This clonotype was counted many times. The DNA for the CDR3 is TGTGCCAGCCGGCCCTCTTCAGGGGCTCTACAAGAGACCCAGTACTTC. As protein: CASRPSSGALQETQYF. The chain joins TRBV28 to TRBJ2-5; tentatively, D is TRBD1 (6 bases). V gave up 8 bases and J gave up 2 bases, with 21 bases separating them. The CDR3 loop spans 16 amino acids. Germline CDR1 is MDHEN and CDR2 is SYDVKM. The complete variable domain, with remaining parts taken from reference TRBV28 and TRBJ2-5, reads DVKVTQSSRYLVKRTGEKVFLECVQDMDHENMFWYRQDPGLGLRLIYFSYDVKMKEKGDIPEGYSVSREKKERFSLILESASTNQTSMYLCASRPSSGALQETQYFGPGTRLLVL.

This clonotype was seen many times. V is TRBV7-9 and J is TRBJ1-2; D is unclear. CDR3 size: 16 residues. V dropped 5 bases and J dropped 3 bases, with 19 bases sitting between them. The germline CDR1 and CDR2 sequences are SEHNR and FQNEAQ (reference sequence). DNA of the CDR3: TGTGCCAGCAGCCCCACACTTGGAGATTTGTACTATGGCTACACCTTC. Residues: CASSPTLGDLYYGYTF.

At least ten counts were recorded for this clonotype. One junction end disagrees with the germline gene, perhaps due to a read error. V usage is TRBV13 and J usage is TRBJ2-7; the match to TRBD1 covers 7 bases. Germline CDR1 and CDR2: PRHDT and FYEKMQ (reference sequence). This CDR3 contains 14 residues. CDR3: CASSLGSGVGTASF. Written as DNA, the CDR3 is TGTGCCAGCAGCTTAGGAAGTGGCGTCGGGACAGCCTCCTTC.

The chain recombines TRBV4-3 with TRBJ2-7; possible D gene TRBD1, 6 bases. This CDR3 has 16 residues. Germline-derived CDR1 and CDR2 are LGHNA and YSLEER. Trimming took 2 bases from V and 3 from J, leaving 17 bases between them. In DNA, the CDR3 is TGCGCCAGCAGCCAATCCAGGACAGTAGGTCTCTACGAGCAGTACTTC. Translated, it gives CASSQSRTVGLYEQYF.

This clonotype was seen many times. V gene TRBV30 combines with J gene TRBJ2-7; tentatively, D is TRBD2 (5 bases). CDR1 is GTSNPN and CDR2 is SVGIG in the germline V gene (reference sequence). The CDR3 loop spans 13 amino acids. Trimming removed 2 bases at V and 0 bases at J, with 8 bases between. The CDR3 nucleotides read TGTGCCTGGAGTTCGGGGAGCTCCTACGAGCAGTACTTC. As protein: CAWSSGSSYEQYF.

In its sample, this clonotype was seen many times. This chain uses TRBV11-2 with TRBJ2-7; 7 bases are a match to TRBD1. The ends lost 7 bases at V and 3 bases at J; junction bases unmatched: 9. The CDR3 spans 14 residues. In germline, CDR1 is SGHAT, CDR2 FQNNGV. The CDR3 loop is CASTQQGTVYEQYF. The CDR3 DNA reads as TGTGCCAGCACTCAACAGGGGACAGTCTACGAGCAGTACTTC.

This clonotype was detected only a few times. The chain combines TRBV4-3 with TRBJ2-1, with D possibly matching TRBD1 (6 bases). The CDR3 covers 19 residues. Germline V gene lookup returns CDR1 LGHNA and CDR2 YSLEER. V dropped 0 bases and J dropped 3 bases, with 21 bases sitting between them. CDR3 region: CASSQDGRDTKKLYNEQFF. In DNA form, the CDR3 reads TGCGCCAGCAGCCAAGATGGTAGGGACACCAAAAAGCTCTACAATGAGCAGTTCTTC.